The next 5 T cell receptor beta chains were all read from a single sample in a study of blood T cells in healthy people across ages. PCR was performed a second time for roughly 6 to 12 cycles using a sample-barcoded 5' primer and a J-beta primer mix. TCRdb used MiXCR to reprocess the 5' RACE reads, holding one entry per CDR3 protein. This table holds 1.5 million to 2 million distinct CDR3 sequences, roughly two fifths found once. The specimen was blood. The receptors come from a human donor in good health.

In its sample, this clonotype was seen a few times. This CDR3 is CASSSFGLTDTQYF. Written as DNA, the CDR3 is TGTGCCAGCAGTTCTTTCGGCTTGACAGATACGCAGTATTTT. The chain is built from TRBV27 and TRBJ2-3; no definite D call. The germline gives CDR1 MNHEY, CDR2 SMNVEV (reference sequence). This CDR3 is 14 amino acids long. V lost 4 bases to trimming and J lost 3 bases, with 11 bases between them.

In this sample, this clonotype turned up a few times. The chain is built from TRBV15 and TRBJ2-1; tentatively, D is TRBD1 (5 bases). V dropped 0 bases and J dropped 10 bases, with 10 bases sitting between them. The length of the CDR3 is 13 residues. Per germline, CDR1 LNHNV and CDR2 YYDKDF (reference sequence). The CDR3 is CATSREGDREQFF. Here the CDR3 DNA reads TGTGCCACCAGCAGAGAAGGGGATCGGGAGCAGTTCTTC. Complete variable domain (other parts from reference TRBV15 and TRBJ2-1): DAMVIQNPRYQVTQFGKPVTLSCSQTLNHNVMYWYQQKSSQAPKLLFHYYDKDFNNEADTPDNFQSRRPNTSFCFLDIRSPGLGDTAMYLCATSREGDREQFFGPGTRLTVL.

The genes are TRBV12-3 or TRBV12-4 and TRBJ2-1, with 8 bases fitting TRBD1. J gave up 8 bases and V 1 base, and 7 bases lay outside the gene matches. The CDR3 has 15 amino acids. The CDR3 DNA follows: TGTGCCAGCAGTTTAGGACGGACAGGGTCCGATGAGCAGTTCTTC. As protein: CASSLGRTGSDEQFF.

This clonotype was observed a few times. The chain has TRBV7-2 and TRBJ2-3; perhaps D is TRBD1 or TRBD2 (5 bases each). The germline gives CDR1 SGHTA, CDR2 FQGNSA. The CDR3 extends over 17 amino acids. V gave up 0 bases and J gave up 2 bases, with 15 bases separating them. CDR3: CASSLAIWGRFTDTQYF. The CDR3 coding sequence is TGTGCCAGCAGCTTAGCGATATGGGGGAGATTCACAGATACGCAGTATTTT.

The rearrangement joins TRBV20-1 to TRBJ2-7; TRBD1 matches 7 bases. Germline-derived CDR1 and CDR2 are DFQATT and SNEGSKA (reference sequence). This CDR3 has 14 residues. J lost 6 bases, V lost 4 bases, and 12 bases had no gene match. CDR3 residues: CSATETGILREQYF. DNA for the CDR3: TGCAGTGCTACTGAGACAGGGATCCTACGCGAGCAGTACTTC.